The 19 T cell receptor beta chains below come from one sample, sequenced in a study of T cell responses to AZD1222 COVID-19 vaccine. The method was immunoSEQ multiplex PCR; TCRdb's version includes in-frame clones alone and lacks a portion of them. The table includes approximately 300,000 clones, about 94% detected once. The sequencing used peripheral blood, collected 28 days after the second AZD1222 dose. These receptors all stem from an adult who received the AZD1222 COVID-19 vaccine.

The rearrangement joins TRBV30 to TRBJ2-3; perhaps TRBD1 as D (6 bases). The ends were cut back, 4 bases at V and 0 bases at J, with 11 bases in the middle. The CDR3 runs to 14 residues. The V gene's germline CDR1 is GTSNPN and CDR2 SVGIG (reference sequence). CDR3 region: CAWKQGLSTDTQYF. The CDR3 region has the DNA TGTGCCTGGAAACAGGGATTAAGCACAGATACGCAGTATTTT.

J is TRBJ1-1 and V is TRBV28, with D perhaps TRBD1 (6 bases). CDR3 size: 15 residues. CDR1 is MDHEN and CDR2 is SYDVKM in the germline V gene. The V end lost 2 bases, the J end lost 3 bases, and 13 bases lay between the germline ends. The CDR3 is CASSLRWGRDTEAFF. The DNA of the CDR3 is TGTGCCAGCAGTTTACGGTGGGGGCGAGACACTGAAGCTTTCTTT.

The chain couples TRBV28 to TRBJ1-1; D not certain. The CDR3 covers 14 residues. Germline CDR1 is MDHEN and CDR2 is SYDVKM. Trimming took off 2 bases at V and 7 bases at J, with 14 bases between the two ends. The CDR3 is CASSLQSVNLEAFF. Written as DNA, the CDR3 is TGTGCCAGCAGTTTACAGTCTGTTAACCTTGAAGCTTTCTTT.

This clone occurred once. The chain has TRBV29-1 and TRBJ2-4; D gene ambiguous. Germline assignment: CDR1 SQVTM and CDR2 ANQGSEA. The ends were cut back, 7 bases at V and 0 bases at J, with 4 bases in the middle. The CDR3 has 11 amino acids. The CDR3 bases are TGCAGCGGGGGAGCCAAAAACATTCAGTACTTC. Its translation: CSGGAKNIQYF.

The rearrangement links TRBV2 to TRBJ2-7, with 8 bases fitting TRBD1. CDR1 is SNHLY and CDR2 is FYNNEI in the germline V gene. The length of the CDR3 is 13 residues. V was pared by 8 bases and J by 2 bases, with 5 bases of the junction left unmatched. CDR3 sequence (DNA): TGTGCCAGCTCCTGGGGACAGGCCTACGAGCAGTACTTC. It encodes CASSWGQAYEQYF.

This rearrangement joins TRBV15 to TRBJ2-2; D remains unclear. CDR1 is LNHNV and CDR2 is YYDKDF in the germline V gene (reference sequence). V was shortened by 5 bases and J by 12 bases, with 22 bases between the two germline ends. This CDR3 spans 15 amino acids. This CDR3 is CATSPRTLHGMKLFF. CDR3 coding DNA: TGTGCCACCAGCCCCCGAACCCTACATGGCATGAAGCTGTTTTTT.

V usage is TRBV6-5 and J usage is TRBJ2-3, with 8 bases matching TRBD2. In germline, CDR1 is MNHEY, CDR2 SVGAGI. The CDR3 is made up of 15 amino acids. The junction had 9 bases not matched to a gene; V was cut back by 8 bases and J by 2 bases. Written as DNA, the CDR3 is TGTGCCAGCTCCGGAAGCGGGAGCATCACAGATACGCAGTATTTT. This sequence encodes CASSGSGSITDTQYF.

This clone was detected only a few times. This chain connects TRBV12-3 or TRBV12-4 to TRBJ1-2, with D perhaps TRBD1 (5 bases). With 2 bases removed from V and 8 bases from J, the gap between germline ends came to 12 bases. The CDR3 is 13 amino acids. The CDR3 spells CASSLYEQDGYTF. The CDR3 nucleotides read TGTGCCAGCAGTTTATACGAACAGGACGGCTACACCTTC.

The chain employs TRBV27 and TRBJ2-7; tentatively, D is TRBD1 or TRBD2 (6 bases each). The length of the CDR3 is 14 residues. V lost 5 bases and J lost 2, with 13 bases in between. Germline assignment: CDR1 MNHEY and CDR2 SMNVEV (reference sequence). In DNA, the CDR3 is TGTGCCAGCAGTAAACAGGGAGGAGCCTACGAGCAGTACTTC. It yields the protein CASSKQGGAYEQYF.

The chain combines TRBV18 with TRBJ2-7, with 10 nucleotides matching TRBD2. CDR1 is KGHSH and CDR2 is LQKENI in the germline V gene. There are 20 residues in the CDR3. Unmatched junction bases numbered 16, after V lost 0 bases and J lost 2 bases. The DNA for the CDR3 is TGTGCCAGCTCACCACCAGCGGGAGGGCCGATAGCTCCCATTCCCTACGAGCAGTACTTC. As protein: CASSPPAGGPIAPIPYEQYF.

The chain joins TRBV28 to TRBJ2-7; 8 bases map to TRBD2. Losses at the gene ends were 2 bases for V and 0 bases for J; bases not matched to a gene: 12. The CDR3 contains 18 residues. The V gene's germline CDR1 is MDHEN and CDR2 SYDVKM. The CDR3 DNA follows: TGTGCCAGCAGTTTACAGGCCCAAGCGGGAGCTTCCTCCTACGAGCAGTACTTC. Translating gives CASSLQAQAGASSYEQYF.

The chain couples TRBV27 to TRBJ1-2; 7 bases map to TRBD1. The CDR3 totals 14 residues. With V trimmed by 4 bases and J by 1 base, 3 bases remained unmatched. The germline V gene has CDR1 MNHEY and CDR2 SMNVEV (reference sequence). CDR3 in amino acids: CASSWDSRNYGYTF. CDR3 DNA sequence: TGTGCCAGCAGTTGGGACAGCCGTAACTATGGCTACACCTTC.

The chain employs TRBV11-2 and TRBJ2-2; D unresolved. The CDR3 is 15 residues long. Per the germline V gene, CDR1 is SGHAT and CDR2 is FQNNGV. Trimming cost V 0 bases and J 4 bases, with 9 bases left between them. In nucleotides, the CDR3 is TGTGCCAGCAGCTTAGATCGCCTCGGCACCGGGGAGCTGTTTTTT. Translating it yields CASSLDRLGTGELFF.

The chain joins TRBV6-2 or TRBV6-3 to TRBJ2-1; tentative D call: TRBD2 (6 bases). V lost 1 base to trimming and J lost 0 bases, with 13 bases between them. Germline lookup yields CDR1 MNHEY and CDR2 SVGEGT. This CDR3 region has 17 residues. CDR3 DNA: TGTGCCAGCAGTTACTTATCCGGGGGAAGCTCCTACAATGAGCAGTTCTTC. It translates to CASSYLSGGSSYNEQFF.

V and J are TRBV9 and TRBJ1-2; D gene uncertain. Trimming shortened V by 0 bases and J by 5 bases, and 17 bases separated the two germline ends. The CDR3 is made up of 16 amino acids. Looked up from germline, CDR1 is SGDLS and CDR2 is YYNGEE. The CDR3 DNA reads as TGTGCCAGCAGCGTAGAGGCGGTCCCACAACTATATGGCTACACCTTC. It specifies CASSVEAVPQLYGYTF.

The J gene is TRBJ2-2, the V gene TRBV18; the match to TRBD1 covers 9 bases. Germline loops: CDR1 KGHSH, CDR2 LQKENI. V shed 5 bases and J 4 bases; nucleotides not matched to a gene: 5. The CDR3 consists of 15 residues. The CDR3 protein is CASSRGQGFTGELFF. For the CDR3, the DNA is TGTGCCAGCTCAAGAGGACAGGGGTTCACCGGGGAGCTGTTTTTT.

This clone was observed a few times. The chain uses TRBV3-1 (or the pseudogene TRBV3-2) and TRBJ2-1, with 10 bases aligning to TRBD2. Germline V lookup: CDR1 LGHDT, CDR2 YNNKEL (reference sequence). The CDR3 spans 16 residues. The V segment lost 5 bases and the J segment 2 bases; nucleotides outside the gene matches: 6. In DNA, the CDR3 is TGTGCCAGCAGCTCTAGCGGGAGCTTCGCCTACAATGAGCAGTTCTTC. It encodes CASSSSGSFAYNEQFF.

The V call is TRBV19, the J call TRBJ2-3, with 10 nucleotides matching TRBD2. V was pared by 7 bases and J by 0 bases, with 4 bases of the junction left unmatched. Looked up from germline, CDR1 is LNHDA and CDR2 is SQIVND (reference sequence). CDR3 size: 15 residues. CDR3 DNA sequence: TGTGCCAGTACCGGGACTAGCGTTAGCACAGATACGCAGTATTTT. Translation gives CASTGTSVSTDTQYF.

The rearrangement links TRBV28 to TRBJ1-2; 11 nucleotides align to TRBD1. Germline trimming cut 5 bases from V and 8 bases from J; bases unmatched to any gene: 10. CDR3 length: 15 residues. Per the germline V gene, CDR1 is MDHEN and CDR2 is SYDVKM. The DNA for the CDR3 is TGTGCCAGCAGTCTTGGACAGGGGGCAAGTAAGGGCTACACCTTC. Amino acids: CASSLGQGASKGYTF.